This T cell receptor beta chain was found in a study of T cell repertoires in aging, cancer and after chemotherapy. Study-level background: The whole study produced a dataset of millions of TCR reads. Study observations and caveats: Untreated cancer patients had significantly lower blood TCR diversity than age-matched healthy donors. In each cancer cohort, median generation probability increased across chemotherapy, suggesting thymic output rebounded.

Worth noting for this clonotype: The antigen remains unidentified.

Amplification of TCR beta used genomic DNA extracted from peripheral blood. A mixed TRB-A/B primer pool amplified rearranged TRB by multiplex touch-down PCR. A single record per CDR3 protein comes from TCRdb applying MiXCR to the multiplex PCR reads. The sample consists of about 1,200 distinct CDR3 sequences, more than 25% of them appearing once. Per the germline V gene, CDR1 is SGHNT and CDR2 is YYREEE (reference sequence). V lost 6 bases, J lost 0 bases, and 13 bases lay in between. The CDR3 loop spans 16 amino acids. This clonotype was sampled from a human donor with a blood cancer. Specimen: blood. The chain employs TRBV5-4 and TRBJ2-6, with unresolved D. CDR3 in amino acids: CASTPDGDSGANVLTF. As DNA, the CDR3 is TGTGCCAGCACCCCGGACGGCGACTCTGGGGCCAACGTCCTGACTTTC.